This is a list of T cell receptor beta chains from one sample in a study of blood T cell repertoires in COVID-19. Assay: immunoSEQ multiplex PCR; the TCRdb copy retains only in-frame clones and omits some. The sample holds over 100,000 clones, roughly 86% seen once. The sample consisted of peripheral blood. The source is a man between 40 and 49 years old with acute or convalescent COVID-19. Each CDR3 is given with its conserved first and last residue. D genes are given only for firm matches. Size values are once, few and many counts, or a class for expanded clones, and some rows have none.

. | TRBJ2-7 | TRBV19 | . | TGTGCCAGTAGTAGAAAAGGAGGGCTAGCCGATGTCGGTTCCTACGAGCAGTACTTC | CASSRKGGLADVGSYEQYF
. | TRBJ1-1 | TRBV18 | . | TGTGCCAGCTCACCGGGGGCTAACACTGAAGCTTTCTTT | CASSPGANTEAFF
. | TRBJ1-2 | TRBV6-5 | . | TGTGCCAGCAGTCCACCCCGGGACAATGGCTACACCTTC | CASSPPRDNGYTF
. | TRBJ1-5 | TRBV25-1 | . | TGTGCCAGCCGGACCTTTCCAGGGATCAGCAATCAGCCCCAGCATTTT | CASRTFPGISNQPQHF
. | TRBJ1-2 | TRBV10-2 | . | TGCGCCAGCAGATGGACTGCTCCCCTCGGAGGCTACACCTTC | CASRWTAPLGGYTF
. | TRBJ1-4 | TRBV5-1 | . | TGCGCCAGCAGCTTGGACGGGGTCTCCAATGAAAAACTGTTTTTT | CASSLDGVSNEKLFF
few | TRBJ1-2 | TRBV5-6 | . | TGTGCCAGCAGCTGGGGCGGGGATGGCTACACCTTC | CASSWGGDGYTF
. | TRBJ1-5 | TRBV7-9 | . | TGTGCCAGCAGCTTCGAGGGGGATCAGCCCCAGCATTTT | CASSFEGDQPQHF
. | TRBJ1-5 | TRBV2 | . | TGTGCCAGCAGTGAAGGGGAGCGTGGCAATCAGCCCCAGCATTTT | CASSEGERGNQPQHF
. | TRBJ1-6 | TRBV5-4 | . | TGTGCCAGCAGCTTGGGGGGGACTAGTTTCGCCTCACCCCTCCACTTT | CASSLGGTSFASPLHF
. | TRBJ2-3 | TRBV5-7 | . | TGTGCCAGCAGCTTGGGGAAGCCAGGGGACGGCACAGATACGCAGTATTTT | CASSLGKPGDGTDTQYF
. | TRBJ1-1 | TRBV5-1 | . | TGCGCCAGCAGCTCGCCCGGGAACACTGAAGCTTTCTTT | CASSSPGNTEAFF
few | TRBJ1-2 | TRBV7-9 | . | TGTGCCAGCAGCGATCACGGACGGACAGATTATGGCTACACCTTC | CASSDHGRTDYGYTF
once | TRBJ2-7 | TRBV7-9 | TRBD1 | TGTGCCAGCAGCTTAGATACGGGACAGGGTCCCTACGAGCAGTACTTC | CASSLDTGQGPYEQYF
. | TRBJ2-7 | TRBV5-4 | TRBD2 | TGTGCCAGCAGCCCCTGGACTAGCGGTCCGTCCTACGAGCAGTACTTC | CASSPWTSGPSYEQYF
. | TRBJ2-5 | TRBV4-1 | . | TGCGCCAGCAGCCAAGATCTAGTTGGGACCCAGTACTTC | CASSQDLVGTQYF
. | TRBJ1-5 | TRBV6-5 | . | TGTGCCAGCAACCCCCCCGGAGAGTTCCAGCATTTT | CASNPPGEFQHF
. | TRBJ2-5 | TRBV2 | TRBD2 | TGTGCCAGCCAACGTATCGCGGGAGTTCGGGAGACCCAGTACTTC | CASQRIAGVRETQYF
. | TRBJ2-7 | TRBV5-1 | . | TGCGCCAGCAGCCTTCAGGGGCCGGTAGGGGAGCAGTACTTC | CASSLQGPVGEQYF
. | TRBJ2-1 | TRBV27 | TRBD1 | TGTGCCAGCAGTCAAAACAGGGGTGAGCAGTTCTTC | CASSQNRGEQFF
few | TRBJ1-2 | TRBV6-2/TRBV6-3 | . | TGTGCCAGCAACCCTACAGGGAACTATGGCTACACCTTC | CASNPTGNYGYTF
. | TRBJ2-3 | TRBV7-3 | TRBD2 | TGTGCCAGCAGCAAGCTAGCGGGCACAGATACGCAGTATTTT | CASSKLAGTDTQYF
. | TRBJ2-5 | TRBV9 | TRBD2 | TGTGCCAGCAGGCGCGCTTATCAAGCGGGGGGGAGGGGAGAGACCCAGTACTTC | CASRRAYQAGGRGETQYF
once | TRBJ1-1 | TRBV9 | TRBD1 | TGTGCCAGCAAGCCTGACAGGGGAGGCACTGAAGCTTTCTTT | CASKPDRGGTEAFF
. | TRBJ1-6 | TRBV5-1 | TRBD1 | TGCGCCAGCAGCGCGACAGGGGGCACTGAACCCCTCCACTTT | CASSATGGTEPLHF
. | TRBJ1-3 | TRBV9 | . | TGTGCCAGCAGCCCGCAGTCTCAGGTCGGAAACACCATATATTTT | CASSPQSQVGNTIYF
. | TRBJ2-7 | TRBV30 | TRBD1 | TGTGCCTGGAGTGGGTCAGACAGGGCCTCCTACGAGCAGTACTTC | CAWSGSDRASYEQYF
. | TRBJ2-7 | TRBV6-5 | . | TGTGCCAGCATGGCGAACGGGGAGCAGTACTTC | CASMANGEQYF
few | TRBJ1-1 | TRBV19 | . | TGTGCCATTACCCCAGGGTGGGATGAAGCTTTCTTT | CAITPGWDEAFF
. | TRBJ2-7 | TRBV13 | . | TGTGCCAGCAGCTTATGGCGGGGTAGCTCCTACGAGCAGTACTTC | CASSLWRGSSYEQYF
once | TRBJ1-4 | TRBV15 | . | TGTGCCACCAGCAGAGGAGATGAAAAACTGTTTTTT | CATSRGDEKLFF
. | TRBJ1-1 | TRBV30 | . | TGTGCCTGGAGTGTAACTGAAAACACTGAAGCTTTCTTT | CAWSVTENTEAFF
. | TRBJ2-7 | TRBV9 | . | TGTGCCAGCAGCGTTCTAGACTCCTACGAGCAGTACTTC | CASSVLDSYEQYF
. | TRBJ1-6 | TRBV7-6 | . | TGTGCCAGCAGCTTAGATGTGCCCTCGAGCTCCTATAATTCACCCCTCCACTTT | CASSLDVPSSSYNSPLHF
. | TRBJ1-2 | TRBV6-2/TRBV6-3 | . | TGTGCCAGCAGTCCATGGACAGCCGGTAACTATGGCTACACCTTC | CASSPWTAGNYGYTF
. | TRBJ2-7 | TRBV6-5 | TRBD1 | TGTGCCAGCATTCCTAGACAGGGGATCTACGAGCAGTACTTC | CASIPRQGIYEQYF
. | TRBJ2-7 | TRBV18 | . | TGTGCCAGCTCGGGGCGGATTCACCCCTACGAGCAGTACTTC | CASSGRIHPYEQYF
. | TRBJ1-5 | TRBV5-6 | TRBD1 | TGTGCCAGCAGTAAGAGACAGGGAGTCTTTAGCAATCAGCCCCAGCATTTT | CASSKRQGVFSNQPQHF
. | TRBJ1-2 | TRBV4-1 | . | TGCGCCAGCAGCCAAGGGGGGGACTATGGCTACACCTTC | CASSQGGDYGYTF